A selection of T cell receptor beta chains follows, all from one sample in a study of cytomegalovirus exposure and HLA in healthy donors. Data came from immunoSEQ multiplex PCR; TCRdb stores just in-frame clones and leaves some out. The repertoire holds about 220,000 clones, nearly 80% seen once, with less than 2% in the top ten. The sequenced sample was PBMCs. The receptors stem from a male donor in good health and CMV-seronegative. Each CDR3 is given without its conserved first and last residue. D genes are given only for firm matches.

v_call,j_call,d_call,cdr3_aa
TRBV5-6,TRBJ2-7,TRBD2,ASSDTGTSYEQY
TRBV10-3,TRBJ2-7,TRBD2,AISEQTSGRGYEQY
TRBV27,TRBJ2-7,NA,ASSFKDSSYEQY
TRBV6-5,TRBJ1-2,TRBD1,ASSRTGRGYGYT
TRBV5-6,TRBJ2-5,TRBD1,ASSLGTGRETQY
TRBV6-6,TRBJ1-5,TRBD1,ASSYSAGGTQPQH
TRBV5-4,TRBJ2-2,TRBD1,ASSSRQGAGTGELF
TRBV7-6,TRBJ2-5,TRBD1,ASSSRTGQTQY
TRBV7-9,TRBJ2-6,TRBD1,ASRTGEGANVLT
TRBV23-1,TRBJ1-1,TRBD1,ASSQVRRGLGAF
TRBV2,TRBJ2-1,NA,ASTVGRGSYNEQF
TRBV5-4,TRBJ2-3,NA,ASSLDGQYTQY
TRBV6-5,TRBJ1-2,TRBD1,ASSLGQNYGYT
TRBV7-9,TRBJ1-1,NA,ASSLDRNTEAF
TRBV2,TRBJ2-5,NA,ASSDMGRRFQETQY
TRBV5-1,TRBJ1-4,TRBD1,ASSLDRVGFNGKLF
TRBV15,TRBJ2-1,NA,ATSQTRGSYNEQL
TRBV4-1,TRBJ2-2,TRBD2,ASSQRGGRDFANTGELF
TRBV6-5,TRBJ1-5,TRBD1,ASREGQGVNQPQH